These 16 T cell receptor beta chains share one sample of origin, sequenced in a study of beta chain features in type 1 diabetes. Since all of the isolated RNA was reverse transcribed, expressed TCRB transcripts were what got sequenced. Sequenced by immunoSEQ multiplex PCR; TCRdb stores in-frame clones only, minus some. The sample carries around 450,000 clones, about an eighth recorded once. The sequencing sample was made of naive CD4+ T cells from blood. The receptors were gathered from a woman aged 18-29 years in good health.

A few counts support this clone. A much larger clone lies a single base off, so this may be a read error. This specimen includes other DNA sequences encoding the same CDR3. V is TRBV5-1 and J is TRBJ2-3; no clear D. Trimming shortened V by 1 base and J by 5 bases, and 2 bases separated the two germline ends. Germline CDR1 reads SGHRS; CDR2 reads YFSETQ. The CDR3 has 11 amino acids. CDR3 in DNA: TGCGCCAGCAGCTTGAGAGATACGCAGTATTTT. This codes for CASSLRDTQYF. The whole variable domain, filled in from reference TRBV5-1 and TRBJ2-3, reads KAGVTQTPRYLIKTRGQQVTLSCSPISGHRSVSWYQQTPGQGLQFLFEYFSETQRNKGNFPGRFSGRQFSNSRSEMNVSTLELGDSALYLCASSLRDTQYFGPGTRLTVL.

This clone was detected a few times. The chain joins TRBV7-2 to TRBJ2-7; possibly TRBD1 for D (5 bases). V was pared by 5 bases and J by 4 bases, with 9 bases between. Germline V gives CDR1 SGHTA, CDR2 FQGNSA. The CDR3 runs to 12 residues. The DNA of the CDR3 is TGTGCCAGCAGCCCCAGGGTTTACGAGCAGTACGTC. This encodes CASSPRVYEQYV.

V gene TRBV7-2 combines with J gene TRBJ1-2; TRBD1 matches 7 bases. Germline values: CDR1 SGHTA, CDR2 FQGNSA. The CDR3 runs 12 residues. V was clipped by 5 bases and J by 8 bases; unmatched bases: 5. CDR3 sequence: CASSRQGGGYTF. The CDR3 coding sequence is TGTGCCAGCAGCCGACAGGGCGGGGGCTACACCTTC. The full variable domain, with the rest looked up from reference TRBV7-2 and TRBJ1-2, is GAGVSQSPSNKVTEKGKDVELRCDPISGHTALYWYRQSLGQGLEFLIYFQGNSAPDKSGLPSDRFSAERTGGSVSTLTIQRTQQEDSAVYLCASSRQGGGYTFGSGTRLTVV.

The chain combines TRBV2 with TRBJ2-7; D is tentatively TRBD1 or TRBD2 (5 bases each). The CDR3 length is 14 residues. V lost 4 bases and J 7 bases, leaving 17 bases between the germline ends. From germline, CDR1 is SNHLY and CDR2 FYNNEI. CDR3 DNA: TGTGCCAGCAGTGTGGACAATACTTCGGGGGAGCAGTACGTC. This translates into CASSVDNTSGEQYV.

This clone has a handful of counts. V and J are TRBV7-2 and TRBJ2-5; D uncertain. The germline gives CDR1 SGHTA, CDR2 FQGNSA. Between the trimmed V and J ends, which lost 1 base and 4 bases, there was a span of 13 bases. This CDR3 has 15 amino acids. The CDR3 coding sequence is TGTGCCAGCAGCTTAGGGGTCATTAAAGGAGAGACCCAGTACTTC. This translates into CASSLGVIKGETQYF. Full variable domain (missing parts from reference TRBV7-2 and TRBJ2-5): GAGVSQSPSNKVTEKGKDVELRCDPISGHTALYWYRQSLGQGLEFLIYFQGNSAPDKSGLPSDRFSAERTGGSVSTLTIQRTQQEDSAVYLCASSLGVIKGETQYFGPGTRLLVL.

Details on this clone: Other DNA variants within this sample encode the same CDR3. The genes are TRBV11-2 and TRBJ2-5, with D tentatively TRBD1 or TRBD2 (5 bases each). V dropped 3 bases and J dropped 5 bases, with 10 bases sitting between them. The CDR3 totals 13 residues. CDR1 is SGHAT, CDR2 FQNNGV, per germline. CDR3 bases: TGTGCCAGCAGCTTGGCAGGGACGGAGACCCAGTACTTC. Encoded protein: CASSLAGTETQYF.

The chain links TRBV27 to TRBJ2-6, with 11 bases matching TRBD1. Per the germline V gene, CDR1 is MNHEY and CDR2 is SMNVEV (reference sequence). The CDR3 sequence is 18 residues long. V lost 1 base, J lost 2 bases, and 4 bases stayed unmatched. The CDR3 DNA sequence: TGTGCCAGCAGTTTATATGGGACAGGGGGTACTGGGGCCAACGTCCTGACTTTC. Its protein is CASSLYGTGGTGANVLTF.

The rearrangement links TRBV15 to TRBJ2-1, with D possibly being TRBD2 (6 bases). The CDR3 is 16 amino acids. Trimming removed 8 bases from V and 0 bases from J, with 17 bases in between. Germline values: CDR1 LNHNV, CDR2 YYDKDF (reference sequence). The CDR3 nucleotides read TGTGCCACCCGCCATACGAGCGGGCGCTCCTACAATGAGCAGTTCTTC. Its translation: CATRHTSGRSYNEQFF.

The chain uses TRBV5-6 and TRBJ2-4; no reliable D call. There are 15 residues in the CDR3. Germline CDR1 and CDR2: SGHDT and YYEEEE. V shed 1 base and J shed 5 bases, with 13 bases lying between them. CDR3 sequence (DNA): TGTGCCAGCAGCTTGTACGGGTTCGGCCAAAACATTCAGTACTTC. Translation: CASSLYGFGQNIQYF.

The chain carries TRBV28 and TRBJ1-1, with 7 bases identical to TRBD1. From germline, CDR1 is MDHEN and CDR2 SYDVKM. J lost 8 bases, V lost 5 bases, and 5 bases had no gene match. The CDR3 is made up of 12 amino acids. CDR3 protein: CASSASTGEAFF. The DNA of the CDR3 is TGTGCCAGCAGTGCCTCGACAGGGGAAGCTTTCTTT.

The rearrangement links TRBV6-5 to TRBJ2-1, with D unresolved. V was cut by 0 bases and J by 2 bases, with 11 bases left in between. The germline V gene has CDR1 MNHEY and CDR2 SVGAGI. This CDR3 contains 16 residues. This CDR3 is CASSYSSAPAYNEQFF. Written as DNA, the CDR3 is TGTGCCAGCAGTTACTCGAGCGCTCCCGCCTACAATGAGCAGTTCTTC.

This clone was counted between two and nine times. This chain uses TRBV4-1 with TRBJ2-5; D is perhaps TRBD1 (6 bases). CDR1 is MGHRA, CDR2 YSYEKL, per germline. The CDR3 is made up of 14 amino acids. V was shortened by 3 bases and J by 5 bases, with 13 bases between the two germline ends. CDR3 amino acids: CASSQPTGWETQYF. In DNA, the CDR3 is TGCGCCAGCAGCCAGCCTACAGGGTGGGAGACCCAGTACTTC.

Only a few counts were recorded for this clone. The CDR3 bases are TGTGCCATCAGTGAGCCCGGGACAGGGGGCTCTAACTATGGCTACACCTTC. This sequence encodes CAISEPGTGGSNYGYTF. The chain joins TRBV10-3 to TRBJ1-2; 12 bases are a match to TRBD1. Per the germline V gene, CDR1 is ENHRY and CDR2 is SYGVKD. J was trimmed by 0 bases and V by 2 bases; bases with no gene match: 4. The CDR3 is made up of 17 amino acids.

The rearrangement uses TRBV20-1 and TRBJ2-1; no definite D call. Trimming took 3 bases from V and 9 from J, leaving 9 bases between them. The CDR3 is 11 amino acids. Germline V gene sequence: CDR1 DFQATT, CDR2 SNEGSKA (reference sequence). CDR3 bases: TGCAGTGCTAGTAAAGTACTTGAGCAGTTCTTC. Translation gives CSASKVLEQFF.

For this clone: Distinct nucleotide sequences in the sample also encode this CDR3. The chain uses TRBV6-5 and TRBJ2-7; 9 bases are shared with TRBD1. V lost 4 bases and J lost 2; bases outside the gene matches: 3. The CDR3 has 14 amino acids. Germline V CDR1 and CDR2: MNHEY, SVGAGI. The CDR3 DNA sequence: TGTGCCAGCAGTTCGGGACAGGGAACCTACGAGCAGTACGTC. Its translation: CASSSGQGTYEQYV.

The V call is TRBV4-3, the J call TRBJ1-2; D is ambiguous. The germline CDR1 and CDR2 sequences are LGHNA and YSLEER. Trimming took off 4 bases at V and 0 bases at J, with 12 bases between the two ends. CDR3 size: 15 residues. Here the CDR3 DNA reads TGCGCCAGCAGCCTGACGGGTCCGACTAACTATGGCTACACCTTC. As protein: CASSLTGPTNYGYTF.